This is a list of T cell receptor beta chains from one sample in a study of control samples from healthy donors and cancer patients. The data were produced by immunoSEQ multiplex PCR, yet TCRdb's version contains in-frame clones alone and is incomplete. The data show 120,000 or so clones, almost 95% seen once. The sequencing input was PBMCs. These receptors were collected from a man older than 75 with head and neck cancer. The CDR3 runs from the conserved cysteine through the conserved F or W. Not all rows give a size; the values are once, few, many and, for expanded clones, a class.

once | TRBV3-1/TRBV3-2 | CASTFWRYPETQYF
. | TRBV5-1 | CASSSGTGLMSYTF
. | TRBV7-8 | CASSSQFQGPSSYNSPLHF
once | TRBV27 | CASSLFGLAGDRNEQFF
. | TRBV11-2 | CASSIPVTGHHEQYF
. | TRBV5-8 | CASSLDGSSYNEQFF
. | TRBV7-8 | CASSVRRSTRTDTQYF
. | TRBV19 | CASTSQLRAFF
. | TRBV20-1 | CSASTGDVAKNIQYF
. | TRBV7-9 | CASSEGQGRQAFF
once | TRBV6-5 | CASSHLAGAANEQFF
few | TRBV9 | CASSRAGVETQYF
. | TRBV5-1 | CASSTDRNYGYTF
. | TRBV6-5 | CASTDRGLLGHTF
once | TRBV7-2 | CASSIPGHQETQYF
. | TRBV5-6 | CASSLTGIRTEAFF
few | TRBV5-1 | CASSFRGGGSTEAFF
. | TRBV20-1 | CSAIDGYNEQFF
few | TRBV2 | CASSTTDYSGNTIYF
. | TRBV11-3 | CASSLGLAADTQYF
once | TRBV7-2 | CASSLARTSDQPQHF
. | TRBV27 | CASSPMEVMNTEAFF
. | TRBV5-1 | CASSLTGPYEQYF
. | TRBV27 | CASSLWRGTDTQYF
. | TRBV4-3 | CASRVGGVATGELFF
. | TRBV25-1 | CASSEYPTTGNEQFF
once | TRBV10-3 | CAISETGGRGNEQFF
. | TRBV19 | CASSPVAGLSYEQYF
. | TRBV5-6 | CASSSRVGLGSYNSPLHF
. | TRBV5-4 | CASRKTGSSGANVLTF
. | TRBV11-2 | CASRKPGGAGELFF
. | TRBV30 | CASYRDRTYEQYF
. | TRBV29-1 | CSVEEGGLYGYTF
. | TRBV3-1/TRBV3-2 | CASSQGRDSSYEQYF
once | TRBV29-1 | CSVTGGGFRAGKNIQYF
. | TRBV5-5 | CASSSPGRGNYGYTF
. | TRBV10-2 | CASSAKGRGWYNEQFF
. | TRBV3-1/TRBV3-2 | CASSQERAGTQYF
. | TRBV25-1 | CASSEGDRPAKTQYF
. | TRBV10-2 | CASSESGGSAGTQYF
once | TRBV5-5 | CASSLGARGGRYNEQFF
. | TRBV7-6 | CASSLAGSGYETQYF
. | TRBV6-2/TRBV6-3 | CASSYQGLPETQYF
few | TRBV27 | CASSLSGGGQPQHF
. | TRBV5-6 | CASSLAVGVKPHEQYF
. | TRBV11-3 | CASSSLAETGELFF
. | TRBV7-2 | CASSLSSAGGRQETQYF
. | TRBV18 | CASSQKQGGETQYF
. | TRBV10-3 | CAISGRTGASYEQYF
. | TRBV20-1 | CSARMNEQFF
. | TRBV6-1 | CASSDRLQNQPQHF
. | TRBV21-1 | CASSKSHREETQYF
. | TRBV12-5 | CASGFTTLMNTEAFF
. | TRBV18 | CASSPLTRGTEAFF
. | TRBV5-5 | CASGPDSAKNIQYF
. | TRBV29-1 | CSVESPALLYF
once | TRBV9 | CASSVAADQRGETQYF
. | TRBV12-3/TRBV12-4 | CASGDSNTGELFF
. | TRBV28 | CASSSPQREDEQFF